What follows describes a single T cell receptor (beta chain). What it binds is unknown. The PCR had 60 Vbeta and 13 Jbeta primers. Method: immunoSEQ multiplex PCR; TCRdb's copy keeps in-frame clones and lacks some. The sample shows 95,000 to 150,000 clones, roughly four fifths of them seen only once. This entry comes from a study of cytomegalovirus exposure and HLA in healthy donors. The V gene's germline CDR1 is SGHRS and CDR2 YFSETQ. The CDR3 totals 14 residues. V was trimmed by 4 bases and J by 5 bases, leaving 15 bases between them. Regarding the study as a whole: As a later analysis showed, a missense DCLRE1C variant was linked to trimming of TCR beta V- and J-genes.

The chain joins TRBV5-1 to TRBJ1-1, with D possibly TRBD1 on 6 matching bases. The sequenced sample was PBMCs. The receptor was derived from a woman aged 18 to 35 in good health and CMV-seronegative. CDR3 coding DNA: TGCGCCAGCAGCCAACAACAGGGAGTGACTGAAGCTTTCTTT. As protein: CASSQQQGVTEAFF.